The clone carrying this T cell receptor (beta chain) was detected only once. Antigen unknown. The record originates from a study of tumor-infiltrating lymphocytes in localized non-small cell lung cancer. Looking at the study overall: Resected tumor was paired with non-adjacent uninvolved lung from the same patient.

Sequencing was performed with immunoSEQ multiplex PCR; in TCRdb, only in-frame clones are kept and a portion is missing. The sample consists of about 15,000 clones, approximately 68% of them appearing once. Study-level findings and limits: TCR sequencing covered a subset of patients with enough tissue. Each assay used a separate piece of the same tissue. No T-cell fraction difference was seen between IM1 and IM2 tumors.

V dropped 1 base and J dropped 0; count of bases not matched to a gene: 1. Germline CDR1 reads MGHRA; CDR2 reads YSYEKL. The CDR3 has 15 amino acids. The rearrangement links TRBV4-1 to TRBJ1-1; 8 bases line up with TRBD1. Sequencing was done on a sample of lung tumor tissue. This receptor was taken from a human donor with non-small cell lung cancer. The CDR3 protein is CASSQATGVNTEAFF. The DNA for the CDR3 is TGCGCCAGCAGCCAAGCGACAGGGGTGAACACTGAAGCTTTCTTT.